A few counts support the clone carrying this TCR beta chain. Its antigen is unidentified. Sequence at one end of the junction differs from germline and may be a read error. These data come from a study of blood T cells in healthy people across ages. Findings of the study overall: Comparison with aged donors showed that long-lived donors had more naive CD4+ cells and higher diversity.

The authors ran a second PCR of roughly 6 to 12 cycles using a sample-barcoded 5' primer and a J-beta primer mix. TCRdb fed the 5' RACE reads into MiXCR, producing one record per CDR3 protein. Of some 1,000,000 distinct CDR3 sequences detected, under 30% appear once; the ten largest clones hold 0.65% to 0.75%. Each donor supplied roughly 9.1 milliliters of peripheral blood. The CDR3 loop spans 12 amino acids. CDR1 and CDR2 (germline): SQVTM, ANQGSEA. The same sample was also used in a study of T cells of mothers and their children. That source adds: Nine systemically healthy Caucasian donors: three mothers, six children.

Sequenced material: blood. This receptor was identified in a girl aged 2 to 9 in good health. The chain is built from TRBV29-1 and TRBJ1-3; D possibly corresponds to TRBD1 (5 bases). This chain's CDR3 is CSVAKGGNTIYF. The DNA of the CDR3 is TGCAGTGTTGCGAAGGGGGGAAACACCATATATTTT.